The next 32 T cell receptor beta chains were all read from a single sample in a study of CD4 T cells in relation to SARS-CoV-2 and coronaviruses. Assay: immunoSEQ multiplex PCR; the TCRdb copy retains only in-frame clones and omits some. The sample contains 25,000 to 30,000 clones, about two thirds of which appear only once. Their target antigens are unknown. The unexposed donors gave CD4+ T cells in 2011-2018, prior to COVID-19. After around nine days of culture, CD4+ T cells were isolated. The source material was CD4+ T cells from PBMCs, cultured in vitro. All receptors come from a human donor in good health.

V gene TRBV5-1 combines with J gene TRBJ1-3; no clear D gene. The CDR3 spans 14 residues. Germline CDR1 is SGHRS and CDR2 is YFSETQ. Trimming took off 0 bases at V and 3 bases at J, with 7 bases between the two ends. CDR3 residues: CASSLAGFGNTIYF. DNA of the CDR3: TGCGCCAGCAGCTTGGCTGGTTTTGGAAACACCATATATTTT.

The sample holds a few counts of this clone. For the CDR3, the DNA is TGTGCCAGCAGCCCCACCCTTAATTCACCCCTCCACTTT. Amino acid sequence: CASSPTLNSPLHF. The gene calls are TRBV12-3 or TRBV12-4 and TRBJ1-6; D uncertain. Deletions cut 6 bases from V and 6 bases from J, with 9 bases between. CDR3 length: 13 residues.

The chain has TRBV5-1 and TRBJ2-7, with 7 bases identical to TRBD1. Trimming cost V 3 bases and J 2 bases; bases outside gene matches: 5. CDR3 length equals 14 residues. CDR1 is SGHRS, CDR2 YFSETQ, per germline. The chain's CDR3 is CASSSQGDTYEQYF. The CDR3 DNA reads TGCGCCAGCAGCTCCCAGGGGGATACCTACGAGCAGTACTTC.

The CDR3 DNA reads as TGTGCCAGCAGCCCTAGGACCTTCAACTATGGCTACACCTTC. This encodes CASSPRTFNYGYTF. The chain uses TRBV3-1 (or the pseudogene TRBV3-2) and TRBJ1-2; no clear D. The CDR3 totals 14 residues. In germline, CDR1 is LGHDT, CDR2 YNNKEL (reference sequence). Trimming removed 4 bases from V and 2 bases from J, with 11 bases in between.

To note about this clone: Other DNA sequences in the sample encode the same CDR3. V and J are TRBV7-9 and TRBJ2-5; D ambiguous. Germline lookup yields CDR1 SEHNR and CDR2 FQNEAQ (reference sequence). Trimming took 3 bases from V and 5 from J, leaving 1 base between them. The CDR3 is made up of 10 amino acids. In DNA, the CDR3 is TGTGCCAGCAGCTTGGAGACCCAGTACTTC. Protein sequence: CASSLETQYF.

This chain uses TRBV19 with TRBJ2-3, with a tentative D call TRBD2 (5 bases). CDR3 length: 14 amino acids. Trimming pared 3 bases from V and 4 bases from J, leaving 11 bases between. CDR1 is LNHDA and CDR2 is SQIVND in the germline V gene (reference sequence). This CDR3 reads CASSIWTAADTQYF. In DNA form, the CDR3 reads TGTGCCAGTAGTATTTGGACTGCGGCAGATACGCAGTATTTT. The variable domain in full, completed from reference TRBV19 and TRBJ2-3, reads DGGITQSPKYLFRKEGQNVTLSCEQNLNHDAMYWYRQDPGQGLRLIYYSQIVNDFQKGDIAEGYSVSREKKESFPLTVTSAQKNPTAFYLCASSIWTAADTQYFGPGTRLTVL.

The rearrangement joins TRBV29-1 to TRBJ1-1, with 12 bases lining up with TRBD1. V dropped 2 bases and J dropped 5; count of bases not matched to a gene: 3. The V gene's germline CDR1 is SQVTM and CDR2 ANQGSEA. The CDR3 is made up of 14 amino acids. The CDR3 bases are TGCAGCGTTGAACAGGGACAGGGGGCTACTGAAGCTTTCTTT. It specifies CSVEQGQGATEAFF.

The chain recombines TRBV19 with TRBJ2-1; 10 positions match TRBD2. The ends lost 6 bases at V and 7 bases at J; junction bases unmatched: 12. This CDR3 spans 16 amino acids. In germline, CDR1 is LNHDA, CDR2 SQIVND (reference sequence). Written as DNA, the CDR3 is TGTGCCAGTAGCCCCAGCCTAGCGGGGGCCGGGAATGAGCAGTTCTTC. It encodes CASSPSLAGAGNEQFF. Based on the CDR3 plus reference TRBV19 and TRBJ2-1, the full variable domain is DGGITQSPKYLFRKEGQNVTLSCEQNLNHDAMYWYRQDPGQGLRLIYYSQIVNDFQKGDIAEGYSVSREKKESFPLTVTSAQKNPTAFYLCASSPSLAGAGNEQFFGPGTRLTVL.

This chain links TRBV6-5 with TRBJ1-4, with 7 bases that match TRBD1. This CDR3 comprises 15 residues. Losses at the gene ends were 8 bases for V and 5 bases for J; bases not matched to a gene: 11. Germline V gene data show CDR1 as MNHEY and CDR2 as SVGAGI. This CDR3 is CASLPLDRPNEKLFF. DNA of the CDR3: TGTGCCAGCCTGCCCCTGGACAGGCCAAATGAAAAACTGTTTTTT.

The rearrangement links TRBV3-1 (or the pseudogene TRBV3-2) to TRBJ1-3, with D tentatively TRBD1 (5 bases). CDR1 LGHDT and CDR2 YNNKEL come from the germline V gene (reference sequence). The CDR3 is made up of 16 amino acids. Trimming removed 2 bases at V and 2 bases at J, with 13 bases between. CDR3: CASSQIQVTAGNTIYF. The CDR3 DNA reads as TGTGCCAGCAGCCAAATACAGGTAACCGCTGGAAACACCATATATTTT.

The V call is TRBV4-3, the J call TRBJ1-6, with a tentative D call TRBD1 (5 bases). The CDR3 totals 14 residues. Germline V gene data show CDR1 as LGHNA and CDR2 as YSLEER. The V gene lost 3 bases and the J gene lost 10 bases, with 13 bases spanning the gap. CDR3 protein: CASSQERRGSPLHF. CDR3 nucleotide sequence: TGCGCCAGCAGCCAGGAACGGAGGGGATCACCCCTCCACTTT.

This sequence joins TRBV10-3 and TRBJ1-1, with TRBD1 as a possible D gene (6 bases). This CDR3 has 13 residues. Per the germline V gene, CDR1 is ENHRY and CDR2 is SYGVKD. V lost 6 bases and J lost 1, with 9 bases in between. The CDR3 here is CAISLGQNTEAFF. The CDR3 nucleotides are TGTGCCATCAGCCTGGGACAGAACACTGAAGCTTTCTTT.

This clone was detected once. This chain uses TRBV3-1 (or the pseudogene TRBV3-2) with TRBJ1-5, with D hard to call. Germline CDR1 is LGHDT and CDR2 is YNNKEL (reference sequence). The V gene lost 3 bases and the J gene lost 0 bases, with 6 bases spanning the gap. This CDR3 spans 14 amino acids. The CDR3 DNA sequence: TGTGCCAGCAGCCAGTTTAATAGCAATCAGCCCCAGCATTTT. This encodes CASSQFNSNQPQHF.

V and J are TRBV19 and TRBJ1-2, with D perhaps matching TRBD1 (5 bases). The CDR3 has 13 residues. The ends were cut back, 5 bases at V and 7 bases at J, with 14 bases in the middle. Germline assignment: CDR1 LNHDA and CDR2 SQIVND (reference sequence). This CDR3 reads CASSSQGYGGYTF. CDR3 DNA: TGTGCCAGTAGTTCTCAGGGATACGGTGGCTACACCTTC.

V is TRBV9 and J is TRBJ1-6; D is unresolved. From germline, CDR1 is SGDLS and CDR2 YYNGEE. This CDR3 region has 14 residues. Trimming cost V 0 bases and J 0 bases, with 1 base left between them. The CDR3 DNA sequence: TGTGCCAGCAGCGTAGGCTCCTATAATTCACCCCTCCACTTT. This gives the protein CASSVGSYNSPLHF. Full variable domain (rest looked up from reference TRBV9 and TRBJ1-6): DSGVTQTPKHLITATGQRVTLRCSPRSGDLSVYWYQQSLDQGLQFLIQYYNGEERAKGNILERFSAQQFPDLHSELNLSSLELGDSALYFCASSVGSYNSPLHFGNGTRLTVT.

The chain combines TRBV7-2 with TRBJ2-5, with TRBD1 as a possible D gene (5 bases). The germline V and J ends were trimmed by 5 bases and 0 bases, with 10 bases remaining between them. Germline V CDR1 and CDR2: SGHTA, FQGNSA. This CDR3 has 14 amino acids. The CDR3 nucleotides read TGTGCCAGCAGCGACAGAGCGTACCAAGAGACCCAGTACTTC. It specifies CASSDRAYQETQYF.

The chain has TRBV5-6 and TRBJ2-5; no clear D. This CDR3 spans 15 amino acids. In germline, CDR1 is SGHDT, CDR2 YYEEEE. The germline V and J ends were trimmed by 1 base and 1 base, with 11 bases remaining between them. The CDR3 bases are TGTGCCAGCAGCTTGCATATGGGAACCCAAGAGACCCAGTACTTC. Its protein is CASSLHMGTQETQYF.

This chain connects TRBV6-6 to TRBJ1-6, with D tentatively TRBD1 (5 bases). Germline CDR1 reads MNHNY; CDR2 reads SVGAGI (reference sequence). Between the trimmed V and J ends, which lost 6 bases and 9 bases, there was a span of 18 bases. This CDR3 is 15 amino acids long. This CDR3 reads CASSPGPGGSSPLHF. The CDR3 nucleotides are TGTGCCAGCAGCCCCGGACCCGGGGGTAGTTCACCCCTCCACTTT.

The V and J genes are TRBV7-2 and TRBJ2-7; D gene ambiguous. The V gene lost 4 bases and the J gene lost 2 bases, with 9 bases spanning the gap. The CDR3 has 13 amino acids. CDR1 is SGHTA, CDR2 FQGNSA, per germline. The CDR3 loop reads CASSSRRAYEQYF. CDR3 coding DNA: TGTGCCAGCAGCTCGCGACGGGCCTACGAGCAGTACTTC.

The chain employs TRBV23-1 and TRBJ2-3; 9 bases line up with TRBD1. TRBV23-1 falls under the ORF class, with uncertain function. V lost 11 bases and J lost 6; bases outside the gene matches: 15. The CDR3 loop spans 15 amino acids. CDR3 region: CASQKGDREDDTQYF. In DNA form, the CDR3 reads TGCGCCTCACAGAAGGGGGACAGGGAGGACGATACGCAGTATTTT.

The V gene is TRBV5-6, the J gene TRBJ1-2; D not certain. Trimming left V 0 bases short and J 0 bases short, with 15 bases between. This CDR3 region has 17 residues. Germline V CDR1 and CDR2: SGHDT, YYEEEE. Here the CDR3 DNA reads TGTGCCAGCAGCTTGGAACCTCCTATACCTCCTAACTATGGCTACACCTTC. As protein: CASSLEPPIPPNYGYTF.

V gene TRBV12-1 combines with J gene TRBJ2-5. TRBV12-1 represents a pseudogene. The CDR3 consists of 16 residues. The CDR3 loop reads CASSSISGTLRETQYF. The CDR3 bases are TGTGCCAGCAGCTCGATCTCCGGGACGCTCCGGGAGACCCAGTACTTC.

This clone was seen a handful of times. The rearrangement joins TRBV3-1 (or the pseudogene TRBV3-2) to TRBJ2-3; 12 bases match TRBD2. The CDR3 has 15 amino acids. Looked up from germline, CDR1 is LGHDT and CDR2 is YNNKEL (reference sequence). V lost 7 bases and J lost 3; bases outside the gene matches: 5. CDR3 DNA sequence: TGTGCCAGCACCTTGACTAGCGGGAGTACAGATACGCAGTATTTT. Amino acid sequence: CASTLTSGSTDTQYF.

This clone was found a few times. CDR3 residues: CALHRAGVEQYF. CDR3 bases: TGTGCCCTACACCGCGCCGGGGTCGAGCAGTACTTC. This rearrangement joins TRBV7-9 to TRBJ2-7; TRBD2 is a possible D gene (5 bases). The CDR3 has 12 amino acids. V was pared by 11 bases and J by 6 bases, with 17 bases between. CDR1 is SEHNR and CDR2 is FQNEAQ in the germline V gene (reference sequence).

V usage is TRBV4-3 and J usage is TRBJ2-5; the match to TRBD2 covers 13 bases. V lost 1 base to trimming and J lost 2 bases; unmatched junction nucleotides: 7. Germline V lookup: CDR1 LGHNA, CDR2 YSLEER. There are 18 residues in the CDR3. The CDR3 coding sequence is TGCGCCAGCAGCCAAGCAAGACTAGCGGGGGGCACACAAGAGACCCAGTACTTC. This codes for CASSQARLAGGTQETQYF.

The chain uses TRBV7-9 and TRBJ1-2; a possible D gene is TRBD1 (5 bases). CDR3 size: 16 residues. Looked up from germline, CDR1 is SEHNR and CDR2 is FQNEAQ (reference sequence). Trimming shortened V by 0 bases and J by 3 bases, and 14 bases separated the two germline ends. The CDR3 is CASSLALGTAHYGYTF. In DNA form, the CDR3 reads TGTGCCAGCAGCTTAGCGCTCGGGACTGCTCACTATGGCTACACCTTC.

The J gene is TRBJ2-1, the V gene TRBV5-4, with D possibly TRBD2 on 7 matching bases. Between the trimmed V and J ends, which lost 1 base and 3 bases, there was a span of 14 bases. Germline-derived CDR1 and CDR2 are SGHNT and YYREEE (reference sequence). The CDR3 length is 16 residues. CDR3 loop: CASSLSRGAIYNEQFF. The CDR3 nucleotides read TGTGCCAGCAGCTTGAGTCGGGGGGCAATCTACAATGAGCAGTTCTTC.

This sequence joins TRBV12-3 or TRBV12-4 and TRBJ2-1; no firm D call. Trimming removed 4 bases at V and 7 bases at J, with 11 bases between. The CDR3 has 13 amino acids. The CDR3 sequence is CASSSTPTNEQFF. CDR3 sequence (DNA): TGTGCCAGCAGTTCGACCCCGACAAATGAGCAGTTCTTC.

This chain uses TRBV20-1 with TRBJ2-5; maybe TRBD2 (5 bases). Germline V gene lookup returns CDR1 DFQATT and CDR2 SNEGSKA (reference sequence). Trimming removed 4 bases at V and 7 bases at J, with 10 bases between. The length of the CDR3 is 11 residues. In DNA, the CDR3 is TGCAGTGCTATCCGGGCGGGGACCCAGTACTTC. It codes for CSAIRAGTQYF.

The chain employs TRBV18 and TRBJ2-7, with 7 bases matching TRBD1. The length of the CDR3 is 13 residues. Per the germline V gene, CDR1 is KGHSH and CDR2 is LQKENI. V shed 3 bases, J shed 5 bases, and the junction held 4 bases outside the gene matches. The CDR3 spells CASSPRTGDEQYF. CDR3 coding DNA: TGTGCCAGCTCACCCCGCACAGGGGACGAGCAGTACTTC.

V usage is TRBV5-1 and J usage is TRBJ2-7; no firm D call. Germline CDR1 reads SGHRS; CDR2 reads YFSETQ. The CDR3 consists of 15 residues. Trimming removed 3 bases from V and 3 bases from J, with 16 bases in between. Written as DNA, the CDR3 is TGCGCCAGCAGCTCGTTTCAAGGGTCCTTCTACGAGCAGTACTTC. Translation gives CASSSFQGSFYEQYF.

The chain joins TRBV30 to TRBJ2-3, with 7 positions matching TRBD2. This CDR3 comprises 13 residues. CDR1 is GTSNPN, CDR2 SVGIG, per germline (reference sequence). J lost 5 bases, V lost 3 bases, and 5 bases had no gene match. CDR3 sequence (DNA): TGTGCCTGGAGCATCGGGGAGGGAGATACGCAGTATTTT. This codes for CAWSIGEGDTQYF.